This is a list of T cell receptor beta chains from one sample in a study of CDR3 diversity in severe acne. MiXCR was run by TCRdb on the PCR reads, yielding one entry per CDR3 protein. Counted here are more than 80,000 distinct CDR3 sequences, approximately 49% occurring once; the ten biggest clones make up roughly 11%. Source material: blood. All receptors derive from a male donor with severe acne vulgaris. Both conserved end residues are part of each CDR3. The D gene is left open where the match is weak. Expanded clones are given a class, and other clones once, few, many or no size at all.

d_call clone_size j_call v_call cdr3_nt cdr3_aa
. many TRBJ1-4 TRBV7-9 TGTGCCAGCAGCTTAGTCGAGGGGACGGGTGAAAAACTGTTTTTT CASSLVEGTGEKLFF
. many TRBJ2-7 TRBV12-3/TRBV12-4 TGTGCCAGCAGTCCCCCGGGACGAACCTACGAGCAGTACTTC CASSPPGRTYEQYF
. few TRBJ1-4 TRBV6-1 TGTGCCAGCAGAGGGATAAGGGGAAAGGGGAGTGAAAAACTGTTTTTT CASRGIRGKGSEKLFF
. . TRBJ2-7 TRBV7-2 TGTGCCAGCAGCTTAGCGGTACAGGGCTACGAGCAGTACTTC CASSLAVQGYEQYF
TRBD2 . TRBJ2-1 TRBV20-1 TGCAGTCCGGAGACTAGCGGGAGGGACAATGAGCAGTTCTTC CSPETSGRDNEQFF
. once TRBJ2-2 TRBV29-1 TGCAGCGTTGAAGTGAGGGGCGGGACCGGGGAGCTGTTTTTT CSVEVRGGTGELFF
. medium-sized TRBJ2-7 TRBV7-9 TGTGCCAGCAGCTTAGATGGCCGAGCCTACGAGCAGTACTTC CASSLDGRAYEQYF
TRBD1 many TRBJ1-2 TRBV19 TGTGCCACCCATTCCCCGGACAGGCCTTATGGCTACACCTTC CATHSPDRPYGYTF
. many TRBJ2-3 TRBV5-4 TGTGCCAGCAGCTTACATGGAGTAGATACGCAGTATTTT CASSLHGVDTQYF
. . TRBJ1-2 TRBV6-5 TGTGCCAGCAGTTATGGAGGGGGAGGCTATGGCTACACCTTC CASSYGGGGYGYTF
TRBD1 . TRBJ1-2 TRBV2 TGTGCCACCCAAACAGGGGGCTATGGCTACACCTTC CATQTGGYGYTF
. . TRBJ2-2 TRBV24-1 TGTGCCACCAGTGAGACCGGGGAGCTGTTTTTT CATSETGELFF
. many TRBJ1-1 TRBV3-1 TGTGCCAGCAGCCAGCTGGGGACTGAAGCTTTCTTT CASSQLGTEAFF
TRBD2 few TRBJ2-7 TRBV6-5 TGTGCCAGCAGGGCTAGCGGGGGGTACGAGCAGTACTTC CASRASGGYEQYF
. . TRBJ1-5 TRBV11-2 TGTGCCAGCAGCTTAGACAGGGATCAGCCCCAGCATTTT CASSLDRDQPQHF
. many TRBJ1-4 TRBV7-8 TGTGCCAGCAGCTTGGACAGTGAAAAACTGTTTTTT CASSLDSEKLFF
. . TRBJ2-6 TRBV13 TGTGCCAGCGGCTTAGGGGGAGGCTCCGGGGCCAACGTCCTGACTTTC CASGLGGGSGANVLTF
. . TRBJ2-7 TRBV15 TGTGCCACCAGCAGAGAAAGTCCGGGCCTTAGCTCCTACGAGCAGTACTTC CATSRESPGLSSYEQYF
. . TRBJ2-3 TRBV6-4 TGTGCCAGCAGTGCTAACGGGATGACAGATACGCAGTATTTT CASSANGMTDTQYF
. . TRBJ2-2 TRBV5-4 TGTGCCAGCAGCGCCCCCGGGACGTCGCCCGGGGAGCTGTTTTTT CASSAPGTSPGELFF
TRBD1 . TRBJ1-2 TRBV12-3/TRBV12-4 TGTGCCAGCAGTGCCCCGGGACAGGACTACGGCTACACCTTC CASSAPGQDYGYTF
TRBD1 . TRBJ1-2 TRBV6-1 TGTGCCAGCAGTTACGGGGAGGACAGGGCCAGTAACTATGGCTACACCTTC CASSYGEDRASNYGYTF